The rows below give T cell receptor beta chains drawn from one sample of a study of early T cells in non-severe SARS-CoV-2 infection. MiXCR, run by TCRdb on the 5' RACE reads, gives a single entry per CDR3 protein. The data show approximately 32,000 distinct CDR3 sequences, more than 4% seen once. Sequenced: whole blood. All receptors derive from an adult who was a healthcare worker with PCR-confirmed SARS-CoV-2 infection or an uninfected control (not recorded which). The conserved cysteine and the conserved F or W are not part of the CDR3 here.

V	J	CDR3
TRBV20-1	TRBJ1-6	SARDRGPGSPLH
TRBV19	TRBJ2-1	ASSIVVGRAKENEQF
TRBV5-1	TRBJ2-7	ASSWRQGAYEQY
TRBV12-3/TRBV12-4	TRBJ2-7	ATARGQNEQY
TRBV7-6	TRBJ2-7	ASSLAKTGGLSYEQY
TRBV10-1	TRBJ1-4	ASSDGAEKLF
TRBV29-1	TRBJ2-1	SVQRLAGGYEQF
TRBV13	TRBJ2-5	ASSTTSGTTTETQY
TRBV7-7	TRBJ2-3	ASSLNGDTQY
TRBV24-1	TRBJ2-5	ATSDSDRVRGGTQY
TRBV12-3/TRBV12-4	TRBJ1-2	ASSAWAGRKNYGYT
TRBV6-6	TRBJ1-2	ASSLFISTGSGYGYT
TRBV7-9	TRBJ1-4	ASTLQGSNEKLF
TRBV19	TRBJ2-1	ASSLLAGGHSSYNEQF
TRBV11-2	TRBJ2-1	ASRNLGGNEQF
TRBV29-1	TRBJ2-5	SVGLAGGTTTQY
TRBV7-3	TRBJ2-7	ASSAGLAGAEQY
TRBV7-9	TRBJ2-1	ASSSYRGRASGSSYNEQF
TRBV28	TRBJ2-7	ASSLPLPGEYEQY
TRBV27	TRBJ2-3	ASSSPLSSGGTTDTQY
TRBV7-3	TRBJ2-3	ASSPLGGLIATDTQY
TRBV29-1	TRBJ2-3	SAGQGVRDTQY
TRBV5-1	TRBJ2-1	ASSLASGGPAEQF
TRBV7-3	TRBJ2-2	ASSFFAGGTGELF
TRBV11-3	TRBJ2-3	ASERGGVSTDTQY
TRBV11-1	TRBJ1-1	ASSTEGGVEAF
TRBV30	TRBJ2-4	AWSVKAANIQY
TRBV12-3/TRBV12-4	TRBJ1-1	ASSQTLNTEAF
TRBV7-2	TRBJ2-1	ASSPTGGSYNEQF
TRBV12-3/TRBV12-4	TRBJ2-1	ASSSPGLAGSYNEQF
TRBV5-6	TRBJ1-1	ASSFMGGATEAF
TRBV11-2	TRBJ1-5	ASSARALQPQH
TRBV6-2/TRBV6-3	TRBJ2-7	ASSYFPGTSGSYEQY
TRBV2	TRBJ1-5	ASKRDGVNQPQH
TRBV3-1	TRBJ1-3	ASSQDTVLSGNTIY
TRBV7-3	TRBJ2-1	ASSSQGFGEQF
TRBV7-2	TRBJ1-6	ASSSENSPLH
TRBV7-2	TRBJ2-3	ASSGGGPSTDTQY
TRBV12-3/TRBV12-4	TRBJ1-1	ASSPLVGDRVGNTEAF
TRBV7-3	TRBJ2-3	ASSVMAGGPTDTQY
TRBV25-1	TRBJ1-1	ASSATLTGGGRTTEAF
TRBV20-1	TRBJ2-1	SALGTAGAISYNEQF
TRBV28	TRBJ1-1	ASRVQLNTEAF
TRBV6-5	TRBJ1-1	ASSYRQGPEAF
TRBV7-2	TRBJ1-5	ASSSPGQNQPQH
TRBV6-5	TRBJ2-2	ASARQAPGTGELF
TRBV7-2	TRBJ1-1	ASSLGYSGARPEAF
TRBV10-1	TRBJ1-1	ASSAGGSAEAF
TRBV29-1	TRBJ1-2	SARAAGLYGYT
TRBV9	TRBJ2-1	ASSVENEQF
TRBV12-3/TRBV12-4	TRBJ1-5	ASSQVLSNQPQH
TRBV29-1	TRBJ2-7	SAEIVQGYEQY
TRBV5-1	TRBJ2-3	ASSIRQGGTDTQY